The table lists the clone carrying this T cell receptor beta chain with a count of one. TCRdb keeps only in-frame clones here, not all; method: immunoSEQ multiplex PCR. The table has 200,000 to 250,000 clones, 80% seen once. Germline CDR1 SGHVS, CDR2 FNYEAQ. The CDR3 totals 15 residues. V dropped 0 bases and J dropped 2; count of bases not matched to a gene: 1. These data come from a study of blood T cell repertoires in COVID-19. Study information: Acute and convalescent COVID-19 samples came from the United States, Italy and Spain. The cDNA or gDNA used as material had been derived from T cells, B-cell-depleted T cells, or PBMCs.

This sequence was found in a woman in her sixties or seventies with acute or convalescent COVID-19. This chain connects TRBV7-6 to TRBJ1-3; 7 bases fit TRBD1. The source material was peripheral blood. CDR3 residues: CASSLADRPGNTIYF. The DNA for the CDR3 is TGTGCCAGCAGCTTAGCGGACAGGCCTGGAAACACCATATATTTT.